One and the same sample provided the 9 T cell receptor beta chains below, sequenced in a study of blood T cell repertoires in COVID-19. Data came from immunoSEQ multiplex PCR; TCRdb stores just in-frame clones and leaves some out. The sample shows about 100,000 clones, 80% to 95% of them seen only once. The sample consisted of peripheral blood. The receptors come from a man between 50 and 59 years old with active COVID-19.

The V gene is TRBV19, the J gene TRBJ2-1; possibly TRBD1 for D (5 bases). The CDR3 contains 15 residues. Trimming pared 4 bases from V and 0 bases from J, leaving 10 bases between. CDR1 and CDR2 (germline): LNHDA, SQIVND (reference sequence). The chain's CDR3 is CASSTRTHSYNEQFF. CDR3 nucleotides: TGTGCCAGTAGTACTCGGACACACTCCTACAATGAGCAGTTCTTC.

CDR3 DNA: TGTGCCAGCTCATCCTTCGAGCGGCGCACAGATACGCAGTATTTT. Encoded protein: CASSSFERRTDTQYF. This chain uses TRBV18 with TRBJ2-3, with a possible D match to TRBD2 (5 bases). The germline V gene encodes CDR1 KGHSH and CDR2 LQKENI. The CDR3 is made up of 15 amino acids. The V end was cut by 5 bases, the J end by 1 base, with 13 bases between.

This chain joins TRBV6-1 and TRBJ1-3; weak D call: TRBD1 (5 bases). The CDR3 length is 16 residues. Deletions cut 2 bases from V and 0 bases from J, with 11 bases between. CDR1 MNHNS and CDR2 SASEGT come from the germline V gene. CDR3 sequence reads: CASSEPTENSGNTIYF. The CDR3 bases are TGTGCCAGCAGTGAACCGACAGAGAACTCTGGAAACACCATATATTTT.

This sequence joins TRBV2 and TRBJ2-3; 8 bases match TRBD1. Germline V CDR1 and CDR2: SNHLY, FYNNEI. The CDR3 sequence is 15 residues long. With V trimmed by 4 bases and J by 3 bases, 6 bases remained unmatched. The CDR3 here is CASSVGQVRTDTQYF. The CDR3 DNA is TGTGCCAGCAGTGTGGGACAGGTGCGGACAGATACGCAGTATTTT.

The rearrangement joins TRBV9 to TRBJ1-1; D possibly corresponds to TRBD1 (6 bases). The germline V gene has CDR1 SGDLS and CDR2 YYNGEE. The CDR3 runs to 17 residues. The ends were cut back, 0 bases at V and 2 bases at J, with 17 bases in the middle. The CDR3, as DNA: TGTGCCAGCAGCGTAGGACCGGCGAGGACAGCTAACACTGAAGCTTTCTTT. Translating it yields CASSVGPARTANTEAFF.

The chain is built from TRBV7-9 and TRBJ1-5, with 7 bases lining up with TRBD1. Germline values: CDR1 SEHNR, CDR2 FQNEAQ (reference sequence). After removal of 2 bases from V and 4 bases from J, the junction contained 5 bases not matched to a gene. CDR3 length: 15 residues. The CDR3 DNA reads TGTGCCAGCAGCTTAAGCGCAGGGGGGAATCAGCCCCAGCATTTT. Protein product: CASSLSAGGNQPQHF.

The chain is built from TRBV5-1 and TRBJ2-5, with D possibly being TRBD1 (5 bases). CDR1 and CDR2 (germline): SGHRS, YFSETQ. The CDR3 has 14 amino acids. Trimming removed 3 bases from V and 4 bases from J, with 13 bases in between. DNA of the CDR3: TGCGCCAGCAGCTATGGTGGGGCCCGAGAGACCCAGTACTTC. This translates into CASSYGGARETQYF. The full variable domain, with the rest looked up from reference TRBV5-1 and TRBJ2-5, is KAGVTQTPRYLIKTRGQQVTLSCSPISGHRSVSWYQQTPGQGLQFLFEYFSETQRNKGNFPGRFSGRQFSNSRSEMNVSTLELGDSALYLCASSYGGARETQYFGPGTRLLVL.

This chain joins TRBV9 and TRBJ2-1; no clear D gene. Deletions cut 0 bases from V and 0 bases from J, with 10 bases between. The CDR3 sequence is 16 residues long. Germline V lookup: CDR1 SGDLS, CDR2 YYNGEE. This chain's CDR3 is CASSVGLKPSYNEQFF. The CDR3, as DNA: TGTGCCAGCAGCGTAGGTCTAAAACCCTCCTACAATGAGCAGTTCTTC.

The CDR3 region is CSGGTYYGYTF. DNA of the CDR3: TGCAGTGGGGGGACTTACTATGGCTACACCTTC. The V and J genes are TRBV20-1 and TRBJ1-2; the D gene is possibly TRBD1 (5 bases). This CDR3 contains 11 residues. From germline, CDR1 is DFQATT and CDR2 SNEGSKA (reference sequence). Trimming left V 7 bases short and J 3 bases short, with 9 bases between.